These 25 T cell receptor beta chains originate from one sample sequenced in a study of beta chain features in type 1 diabetes. Reverse transcribing all isolated RNA meant expressed TCRB transcripts were sequenced. The assay was immunoSEQ multiplex PCR, and TCRdb's table has in-frame clones only and misses some. Of some 150,000 clones listed, under 60% are singletons. Material for sequencing was Tregs from blood. The receptor source for this set is a man aged 18 to 29 in good health.

The chain combines TRBV6-6 with TRBJ1-3, with 8 bases lining up with TRBD1. The CDR3 runs 16 residues. The trim removed 6 bases at V and 4 bases at J, leaving 11 bases unmatched. Germline V gives CDR1 MNHNY, CDR2 SVGAGI (reference sequence). DNA of the CDR3: TGTGCCAGCAGGACGGTGAGGACAGGGACAGGAAACACCATATATTTT. Protein: CASRTVRTGTGNTIYF.

This clone showed up just a few times. The chain is built from TRBV4-3 and TRBJ2-2, with 10 bases aligning to TRBD2. This CDR3 is 16 amino acids long. Germline trimming cut 6 bases from V and 6 bases from J; bases unmatched to any gene: 10. The V gene's germline CDR1 is LGHNA and CDR2 YSLEER. The CDR3: CASRRTSGGRAGELFF. CDR3 in DNA: TGCGCCAGCAGGAGGACTAGCGGTGGAAGGGCCGGGGAGCTGTTTTTT.

This clone was seen a few times. J is TRBJ1-6 and V is TRBV30; possibly TRBD1 for D (6 bases). Germline loops: CDR1 GTSNPN, CDR2 SVGIG (reference sequence). This CDR3 is 14 amino acids long. V was pared by 3 bases and J by 10 bases, with 16 bases between. The CDR3 nucleotides read TGTGCCTGGAGCAGAACAGGGTCTCTATCACCCCTCCACTTT. It is translated as CAWSRTGSLSPLHF.

The gene calls are TRBV6-5 and TRBJ1-1; D not certain. Germline V gene lookup returns CDR1 MNHEY and CDR2 SVGAGI. Deletions cut 0 bases from V and 0 bases from J, with 8 bases between. The CDR3 has 15 residues. For the CDR3, the DNA is TGTGCCAGCAGTTACTCTTGGGCAGTGAACACTGAAGCTTTCTTT. It specifies CASSYSWAVNTEAFF.

The table lists this clone with a few counts. J is TRBJ2-6 and V is TRBV28; the match to TRBD1 covers 7 bases. Germline CDR1 reads MDHEN; CDR2 reads SYDVKM. CDR3 length: 18 amino acids. After removal of 6 bases from V and 0 bases from J, the junction contained 11 bases not matched to a gene. CDR3 DNA: TGTGCCAGCAGGCGGCCGGGACAGTGGTCCTCTGGGGCCAACGTCCTGACTTTC. Translating it yields CASRRPGQWSSGANVLTF.

On this clone itself: The junction departs from the called germline gene at one end, perhaps through a read error. The chain recombines TRBV18 with TRBJ2-7, with D perhaps TRBD2 (5 bases). Per germline, CDR1 KGHSH and CDR2 LQKENI. The length of the CDR3 is 13 residues. CDR3 bases: TGTGCCAGCTCCCCACGGACTTCCTACGAGCAGTACTTC. Its translation: CASSPRTSYEQYF.

The chain is built from TRBV2 and TRBJ1-2; D remains ambiguous. Between the trimmed V and J ends, which lost 3 bases and 8 bases, there was a span of 13 bases. The CDR3 length is 13 residues. Germline-derived CDR1 and CDR2 are SNHLY and FYNNEI. CDR3 in amino acids: CASSEMAPQGYTF. The CDR3 nucleotides read TGTGCCAGCAGTGAGATGGCACCTCAGGGCTACACCTTC.

The table lists this clone with a few counts. The CDR3 coding sequence is TGTGCCAGCTATTCTCAAAACGAGCAGTACTTC. It encodes CASYSQNEQYF. The V call is TRBV28, the J call TRBJ2-5; D not resolved. The closer fit of TRBJ2-7 to the DNA end suggests the J call may be wrong. This CDR3 is built from 11 residues. Germline CDR1 reads MDHEN; CDR2 reads SYDVKM.

This clone was observed a few times. The chain joins TRBV7-3 to TRBJ2-3; D is unresolved. The V gene's germline CDR1 is SGHTA and CDR2 FQGTGA. V was trimmed by 0 bases and J by 0 bases, leaving 7 bases between them. CDR3 length: 15 residues. CDR3 in DNA: TGTGCCAGCAGCTTAACGTTCTCCAGCACAGATACGCAGTATTTT. Amino acid sequence: CASSLTFSSTDTQYF.

The rearrangement uses TRBV9 and TRBJ2-3, with 8 positions matching TRBD2. The junction had 4 bases not matched to a gene; V was cut back by 3 bases and J by 4 bases. The CDR3 runs to 14 residues. CDR1 and CDR2 (germline): SGDLS, YYNGEE. CDR3 residues: CASSGPGGADTQYF. In DNA form, the CDR3 reads TGTGCCAGCAGCGGACCCGGGGGGGCAGATACGCAGTATTTT.

This clone appeared a few times. This sequence joins TRBV7-8 and TRBJ1-2; 7 positions match TRBD1. Germline CDR1 reads SGHVS; CDR2 reads FQNEAQ. This CDR3 is 14 amino acids long. The J segment lost 4 bases and the V segment lost 5 bases, leaving 7 bases of the junction unmatched. In DNA, the CDR3 is TGTGCCAGCAGCGGAACCGGGACAGCCTATGGCTACACCTTC. Translation gives CASSGTGTAYGYTF.

In its sample, this clone was seen a few times. The chain combines TRBV9 with TRBJ1-2; TRBD1 agrees at 7 bases. Germline V lookup: CDR1 SGDLS, CDR2 YYNGEE. The J segment lost 4 bases and the V segment lost 3 bases, leaving 3 bases of the junction unmatched. CDR3 size: 13 residues. The CDR3 region is CASSEGQAYGYTF. CDR3 DNA: TGTGCCAGCAGCGAAGGACAGGCCTATGGCTACACCTTC.

This chain links TRBV25-1 with TRBJ2-5; possibly TRBD1 for D (6 bases). Trimming shortened V by 6 bases and J by 4 bases, and 24 bases separated the two germline ends. CDR1 is MGHDK, CDR2 SYGVNS, per germline. The CDR3 contains 17 residues. The CDR3: CASRPKGTNDHRETQYF. The CDR3 DNA follows: TGTGCCAGCAGGCCTAAAGGGACAAACGACCATCGAGAGACCCAGTACTTC.

This clone occurred a few times. The chain couples TRBV4-3 to TRBJ1-2, with TRBD1 matching 7 bases. The CDR3 contains 15 residues. Germline CDR1 reads LGHNA; CDR2 reads YSLEER. V trimming: 2 bases; J trimming: 4 bases; junction bases outside the gene matches: 7. Here the CDR3 DNA reads TGCGCCAGCAGCCAAACCGGGACAGCGGTCTATGGCTACACCTTC. Translated, it gives CASSQTGTAVYGYTF.

This clone has just one count. The V call is TRBV4-3, the J call TRBJ2-2, with D maybe TRBD2 (6 bases). The germline CDR1 and CDR2 sequences are LGHNA and YSLEER. The CDR3 spans 15 residues. V gave up 0 bases and J gave up 4 bases, with 9 bases separating them. CDR3 DNA: TGCGCCAGCAGCCAAGAAACGGGGGTCACCGGGGAGCTGTTTTTT. This gives the protein CASSQETGVTGELFF.

The genes are TRBV7-8 and TRBJ1-6, with TRBD1 matching 7 bases. The CDR3 is made up of 13 amino acids. Germline V gene sequence: CDR1 SGHVS, CDR2 FQNEAQ. After removal of 5 bases from V and 10 bases from J, the junction contained 5 bases not matched to a gene. CDR3 DNA sequence: TGTGCCAGCAGCCCGCGACAGGGATCACCCCTCCACTTT. Encoded protein: CASSPRQGSPLHF.

This clone was counted only a few times. The gene calls are TRBV5-1 and TRBJ2-7; 7 bases are shared with TRBD1. The CDR3 covers 13 residues. CDR1 and CDR2 (germline): SGHRS, YFSETQ. The ends lost 3 bases at V and 7 bases at J; junction bases unmatched: 7. The CDR3 DNA reads as TGCGCCAGCAGCTCACGACAGGGCCTTGAGCAGTACTTC. This sequence encodes CASSSRQGLEQYF.

This clone showed up just a few times. The gene calls are TRBV11-1 and TRBJ1-1; D perhaps matches TRBD1 (6 bases). The ends were cut back, 5 bases at V and 6 bases at J, with 10 bases in the middle. Germline V gives CDR1 SGHAT, CDR2 FQDESV (reference sequence). The CDR3 has 12 amino acids. CDR3 sequence: CASSDGGPEAFF. CDR3 DNA sequence: TGTGCCAGCAGCGACGGGGGGCCTGAAGCTTTCTTT.

The genes are TRBV4-3 and TRBJ2-4; 7 bases are a match to TRBD1. Germline V gene lookup returns CDR1 LGHNA and CDR2 YSLEER. This CDR3 is 14 amino acids long. Germline trimming cut 8 bases from V and 0 bases from J; bases unmatched to any gene: 4. The CDR3 here is CASGTGVAKNIQYF. The CDR3 nucleotides are TGCGCCAGCGGAACAGGGGTAGCCAAAAACATTCAGTACTTC.

The V and J genes are TRBV12-2 and TRBJ1-5; TRBD1 was called by the table and not checked on the DNA. TRBV12-2 is noted as a pseudogene. The CDR3 extends over 15 amino acids. Here the CDR3 reads CASRPTGGSNQPQHF. CDR3 sequence (DNA): TGTGCAAGTCGCCCGACAGGGGGCAGCAATCAGCCCCAGCATTTT.

The CDR3 DNA follows: TGCAGTGCTGGCGGGCCGTACGAGCAGTACTTC. This encodes CSAGGPYEQYF. The chain uses TRBV20-1 and TRBJ2-7; D may be TRBD2 (5 bases). The CDR3 covers 11 residues. Deletions cut 5 bases from V and 4 bases from J, with 9 bases between. Germline V gene lookup returns CDR1 DFQATT and CDR2 SNEGSKA (reference sequence).

This clone was seen a handful of times. This chain joins TRBV19 and TRBJ1-3; 7 bases are a match to TRBD2. The J call may be incorrect, as the DNA end agrees better with TRBJ2-2. The CDR3 consists of 14 residues. Germline-derived CDR1 and CDR2 are LNHDA and SQIVND (reference sequence). CDR3 sequence (DNA): TGTGCCAGTAGTATTCCGGGGGGATCCGGGGAGCTGTTTTTT. Translation gives CASSIPGGSGELFF.

This clone showed up just a few times. This rearrangement joins TRBV5-1 to TRBJ2-1; possibly TRBD2 for D (6 bases). In germline, CDR1 is SGHRS, CDR2 YFSETQ. Trimming took off 4 bases at V and 8 bases at J, with 16 bases between the two ends. The CDR3 is 14 residues long. This CDR3 reads CASSPWRGSYEQFF. CDR3 bases: TGCGCCAGCAGCCCCTGGAGGGGATCGTATGAGCAGTTCTTC.

DNA for the CDR3: TGCGCCAGCAGCCCGGCGGGGGGCGAGCAGTACTTC. This gives the protein CASSPAGGEQYF. This rearrangement joins TRBV5-1 to TRBJ2-7, with 8 bases that match TRBD2. J lost 6 bases, V lost 4 bases, and 3 bases had no gene match. CDR1 is SGHRS and CDR2 is YFSETQ in the germline V gene. The CDR3 totals 12 residues.

V is TRBV7-2 and J is TRBJ2-5; no firm D call. V was shortened by 1 base and J by 1 base, with 16 bases between the two germline ends. Germline-derived CDR1 and CDR2 are SGHTA and FQGNSA. This CDR3 is built from 17 residues. Here the CDR3 DNA reads TGTGCCAGCAGCTTAGGGCGGTTCATCTCCTCCCAAGAGACCCAGTACTTC. Translation: CASSLGRFISSQETQYF.